A single TCR beta chain is shown here with its context. This entry comes from a study of blood T cells in healthy people across ages. The CDR3 spans 15 residues. Trimming at V came to 2 bases and at J to 6 bases, leaving 3 bases not matched to a gene. In germline, CDR1 is MDHEN, CDR2 SYDVKM. A J-beta primer mix and a sample-barcoded 5' primer were used in a second PCR of about 7 to 12 cycles. Each CDR3 protein is one row after TCRdb ran MiXCR on the 5' RACE reads. The data contain 1,800,000 or so distinct CDR3 sequences, about two fifths of them seen just once; the ten biggest clones take up about 23%.

The sample consisted of blood. V is TRBV28 and J is TRBJ1-5, with TRBD1 matching 11 bases. This TCR derives from a human donor in good health. CDR3 bases: TGTGCCAGCAGTTTAAGGGACAGGGGGTTTCAGCCCCAGCATTTT. It codes for CASSLRDRGFQPQHF.